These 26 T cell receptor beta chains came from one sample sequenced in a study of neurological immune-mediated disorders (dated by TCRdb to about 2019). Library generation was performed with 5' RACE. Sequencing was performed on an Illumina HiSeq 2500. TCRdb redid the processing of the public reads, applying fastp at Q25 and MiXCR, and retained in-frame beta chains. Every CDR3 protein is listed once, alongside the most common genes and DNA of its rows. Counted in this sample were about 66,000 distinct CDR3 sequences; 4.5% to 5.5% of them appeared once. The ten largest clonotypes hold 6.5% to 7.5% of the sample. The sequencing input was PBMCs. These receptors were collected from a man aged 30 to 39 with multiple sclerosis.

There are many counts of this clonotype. The CDR3 here is CSVERGLETQYF. DNA of the CDR3: TGCAGCGTTGAAAGAGGGCTCGAGACCCAGTACTTC. The V call is TRBV29-1, the J call TRBJ2-5; maybe TRBD2 (5 bases). Germline V lookup: CDR1 SQVTM, CDR2 ANQGSEA. The CDR3 length is 12 residues. Trimming pared 2 bases from V and 5 bases from J, leaving 9 bases between.

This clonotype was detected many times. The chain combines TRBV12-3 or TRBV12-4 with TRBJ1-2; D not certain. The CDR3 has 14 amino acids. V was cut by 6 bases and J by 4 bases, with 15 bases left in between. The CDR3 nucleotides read TGTGCCAGCAGCCAGCAGGCTGGTAGCTATGGCTACACCTTC. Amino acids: CASSQQAGSYGYTF.

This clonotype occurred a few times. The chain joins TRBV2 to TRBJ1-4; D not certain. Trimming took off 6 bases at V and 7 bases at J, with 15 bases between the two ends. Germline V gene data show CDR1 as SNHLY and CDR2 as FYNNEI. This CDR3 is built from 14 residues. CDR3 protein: CASRMDHWGEKLFF. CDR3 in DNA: TGTGCCAGCAGGATGGATCACTGGGGTGAAAAACTGTTTTTT.

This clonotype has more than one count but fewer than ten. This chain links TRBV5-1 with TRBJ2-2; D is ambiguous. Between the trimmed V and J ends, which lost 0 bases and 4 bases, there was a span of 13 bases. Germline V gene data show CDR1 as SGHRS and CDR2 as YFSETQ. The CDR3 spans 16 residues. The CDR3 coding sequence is TGCGCCAGCAGCTTGGAACCGGACGAGCCCACCGGGGAGCTGTTTTTT. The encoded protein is CASSLEPDEPTGELFF.

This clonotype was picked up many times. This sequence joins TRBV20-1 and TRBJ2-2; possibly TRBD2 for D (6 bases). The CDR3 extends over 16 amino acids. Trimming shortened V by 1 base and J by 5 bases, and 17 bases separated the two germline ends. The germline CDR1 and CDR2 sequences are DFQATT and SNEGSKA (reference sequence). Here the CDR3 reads CSARVRGKRGTGELFF. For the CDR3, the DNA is TGCAGTGCTAGAGTTCGCGGGAAACGGGGGACCGGGGAGCTGTTTTTT.

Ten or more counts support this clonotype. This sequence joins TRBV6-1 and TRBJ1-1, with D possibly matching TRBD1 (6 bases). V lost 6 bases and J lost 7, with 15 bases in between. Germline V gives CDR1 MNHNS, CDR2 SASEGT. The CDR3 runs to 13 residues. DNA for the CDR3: TGTGCCAGCAGGAATGACAGGTTGAATGAAGCTTTCTTT. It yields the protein CASRNDRLNEAFF.

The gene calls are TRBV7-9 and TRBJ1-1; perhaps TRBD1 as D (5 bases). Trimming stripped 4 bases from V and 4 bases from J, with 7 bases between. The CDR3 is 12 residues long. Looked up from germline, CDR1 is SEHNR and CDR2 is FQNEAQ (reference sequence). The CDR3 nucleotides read TGTGCCAGCAGCTCGGGGGGCACTGAAGCTTTCTTT. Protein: CASSSGGTEAFF.

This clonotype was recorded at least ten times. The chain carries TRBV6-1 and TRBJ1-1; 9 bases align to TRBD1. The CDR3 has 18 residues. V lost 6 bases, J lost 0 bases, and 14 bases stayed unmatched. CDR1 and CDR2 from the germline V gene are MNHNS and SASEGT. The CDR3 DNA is TGTGCCAGCAGGGAGGGACAGGGCCTCCTTCAAATGAACACTGAAGCTTTCTTT. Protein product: CASREGQGLLQMNTEAFF.

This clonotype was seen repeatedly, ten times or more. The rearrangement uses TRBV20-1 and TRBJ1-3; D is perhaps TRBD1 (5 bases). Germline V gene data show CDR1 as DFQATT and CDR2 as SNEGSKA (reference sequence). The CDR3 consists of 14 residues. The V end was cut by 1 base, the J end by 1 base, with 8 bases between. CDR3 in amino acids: CSARAGGSGNTIYF. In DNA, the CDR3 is TGCAGTGCTAGAGCGGGGGGATCTGGAAACACCATATATTTT.

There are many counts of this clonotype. The CDR3 region has the DNA TGCGCCAGCTCTCGGGACACTAATGAAAAACTGTTTTTT. It encodes CASSRDTNEKLFF. The rearrangement links TRBV10-1 to TRBJ1-4; TRBD1 is a possible D gene (5 bases). This CDR3 comprises 13 residues. CDR1 and CDR2 from the germline V gene are WNHNN and SYGVQD (reference sequence). Trimming took 8 bases from V and 2 from J, leaving 9 bases between them.

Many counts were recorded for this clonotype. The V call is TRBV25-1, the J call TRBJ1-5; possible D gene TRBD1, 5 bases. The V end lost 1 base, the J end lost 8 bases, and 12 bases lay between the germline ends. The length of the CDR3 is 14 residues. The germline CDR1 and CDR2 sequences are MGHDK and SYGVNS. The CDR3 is CASSESGYGEPQHF. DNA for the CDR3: TGTGCCAGCAGTGAATCAGGGTACGGGGAGCCCCAGCATTTT.

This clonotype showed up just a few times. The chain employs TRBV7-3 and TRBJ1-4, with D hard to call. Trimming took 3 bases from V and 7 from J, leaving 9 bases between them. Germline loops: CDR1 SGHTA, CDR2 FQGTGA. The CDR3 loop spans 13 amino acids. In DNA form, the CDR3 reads TGTGCCAGCAGCTTCGGAACCGGTGAAAAACTGTTTTTT. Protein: CASSFGTGEKLFF.

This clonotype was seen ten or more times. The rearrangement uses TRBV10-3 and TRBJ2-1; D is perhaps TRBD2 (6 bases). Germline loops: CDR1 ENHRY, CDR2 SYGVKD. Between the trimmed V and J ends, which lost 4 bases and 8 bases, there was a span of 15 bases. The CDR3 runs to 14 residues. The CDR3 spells CAISGLTSFDEQFF. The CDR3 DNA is TGTGCCATCAGTGGCTTAACTAGCTTCGATGAGCAGTTCTTC.

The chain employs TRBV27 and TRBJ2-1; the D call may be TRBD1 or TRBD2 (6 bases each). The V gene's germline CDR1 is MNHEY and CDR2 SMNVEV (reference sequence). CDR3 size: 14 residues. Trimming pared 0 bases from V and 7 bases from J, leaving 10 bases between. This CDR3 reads CASSLSRRGNEQFF. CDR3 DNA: TGTGCCAGCAGTTTATCGAGGAGGGGGAATGAGCAGTTCTTC.

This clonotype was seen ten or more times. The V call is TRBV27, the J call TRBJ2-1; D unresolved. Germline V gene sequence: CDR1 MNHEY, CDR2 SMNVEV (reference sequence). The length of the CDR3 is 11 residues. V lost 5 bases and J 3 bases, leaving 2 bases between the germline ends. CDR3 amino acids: CASSHYNEQFF. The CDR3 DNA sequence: TGTGCCAGCAGTCACTACAATGAGCAGTTCTTC.

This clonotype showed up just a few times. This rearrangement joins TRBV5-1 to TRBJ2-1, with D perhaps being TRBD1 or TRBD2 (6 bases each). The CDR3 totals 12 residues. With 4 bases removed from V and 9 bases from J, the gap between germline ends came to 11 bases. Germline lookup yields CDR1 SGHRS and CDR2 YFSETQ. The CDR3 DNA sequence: TGCGCCAGCAGCCCGGAGGGGGGTGAGCAGTTCTTC. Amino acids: CASSPEGGEQFF.

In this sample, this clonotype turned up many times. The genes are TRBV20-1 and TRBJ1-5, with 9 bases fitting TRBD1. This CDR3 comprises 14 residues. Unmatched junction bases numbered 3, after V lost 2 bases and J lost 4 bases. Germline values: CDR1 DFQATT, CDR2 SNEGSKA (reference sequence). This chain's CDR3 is CSARRGQGNQPQHF. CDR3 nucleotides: TGCAGTGCTAGACGAGGACAGGGGAATCAGCCCCAGCATTTT.

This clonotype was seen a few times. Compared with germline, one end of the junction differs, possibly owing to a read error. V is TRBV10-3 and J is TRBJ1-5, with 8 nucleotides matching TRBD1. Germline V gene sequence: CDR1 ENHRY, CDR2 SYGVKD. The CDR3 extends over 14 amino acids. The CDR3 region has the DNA TGTGCCATCAGTACGGGACAGGCGAGTCAGCCCCAGAATTTT. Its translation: CAISTGQASQPQNF.

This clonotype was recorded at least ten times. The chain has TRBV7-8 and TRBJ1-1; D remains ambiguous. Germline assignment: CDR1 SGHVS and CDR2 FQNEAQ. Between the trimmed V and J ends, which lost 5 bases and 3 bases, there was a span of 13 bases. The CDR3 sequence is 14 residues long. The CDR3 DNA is TGTGCCAGCAGCGGGGTCTATGAGGACACTGAAGCTTTCTTT. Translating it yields CASSGVYEDTEAFF.

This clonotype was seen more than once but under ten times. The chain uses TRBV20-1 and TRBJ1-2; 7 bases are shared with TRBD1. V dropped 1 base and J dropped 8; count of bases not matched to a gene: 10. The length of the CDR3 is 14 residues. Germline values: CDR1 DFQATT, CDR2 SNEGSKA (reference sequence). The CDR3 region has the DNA TGCAGTGCTAGAGCACACAGGGGCCAGAAAGGCTACACCTTC. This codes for CSARAHRGQKGYTF.

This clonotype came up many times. The CDR3, as DNA: TGCAGTGCTACCTCGACTAGTAAAGAGACCCAGTACTTC. It codes for CSATSTSKETQYF. The chain carries TRBV20-1 and TRBJ2-5; D is perhaps TRBD2 (6 bases). CDR1 DFQATT and CDR2 SNEGSKA come from the germline V gene (reference sequence). Trimming pared 4 bases from V and 3 bases from J, leaving 12 bases between. This CDR3 region has 13 residues.

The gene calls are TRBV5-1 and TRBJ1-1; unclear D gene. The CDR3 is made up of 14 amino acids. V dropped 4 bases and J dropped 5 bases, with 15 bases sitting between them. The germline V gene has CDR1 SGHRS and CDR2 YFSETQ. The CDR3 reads CASSRFGRGTEAFF. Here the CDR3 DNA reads TGCGCCAGCAGCCGTTTTGGGCGGGGAACTGAAGCTTTCTTT.

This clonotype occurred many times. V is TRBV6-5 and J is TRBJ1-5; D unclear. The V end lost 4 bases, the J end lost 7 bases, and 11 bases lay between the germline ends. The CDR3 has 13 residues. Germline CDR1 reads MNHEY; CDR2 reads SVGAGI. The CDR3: CASSLGIRQPQHF. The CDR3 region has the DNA TGTGCCAGCAGTTTGGGGATTAGGCAGCCCCAGCATTTT.

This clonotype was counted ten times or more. CDR3 DNA sequence: TGTGCCAGCAGCCAAACGACTAGGAGAAGGAATGAGCAGTTCTTC. Its translation: CASSQTTRRRNEQFF. The genes are TRBV3-1 and TRBJ2-1; D is possibly TRBD2 (6 bases). The CDR3 length is 15 residues. CDR1 is LGHDT and CDR2 is YNNKEL in the germline V gene (reference sequence). V was pared by 2 bases and J by 7 bases, with 15 bases between.

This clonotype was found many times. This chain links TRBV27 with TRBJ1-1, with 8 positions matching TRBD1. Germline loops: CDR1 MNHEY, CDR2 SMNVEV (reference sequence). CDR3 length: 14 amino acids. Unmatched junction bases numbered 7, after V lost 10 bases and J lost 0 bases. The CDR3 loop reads CATRRQGMNTEAFF. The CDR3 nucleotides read TGTGCCACCCGCCGACAGGGGATGAACACTGAAGCTTTCTTT.

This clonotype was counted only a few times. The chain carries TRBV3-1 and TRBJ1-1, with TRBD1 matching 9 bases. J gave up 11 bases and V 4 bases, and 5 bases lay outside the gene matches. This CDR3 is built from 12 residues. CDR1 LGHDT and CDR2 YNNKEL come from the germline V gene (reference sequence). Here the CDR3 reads CASSRTGQGAFF. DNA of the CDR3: TGTGCCAGCAGCCGTACTGGACAGGGGGCTTTCTTT.